The clone carrying this TCR beta chain was observed at least ten times. Subjects with ophthalmopathy showed a Clinical Activity Score no lower than 3, a NOSPECS grade no lower than 4, and a duration shorter than 3 months. This entry belongs to a study of T cells in Graves' hyperthyroidism and ophthalmopathy. The CDR3 loop spans 13 amino acids. V trimming: 5 bases; J trimming: 8 bases; junction bases outside the gene matches: 6. RNA transcripts served as the template for amplifying TCR beta CDR3 regions. Primed by the HTBI set, a first-round RT-PCR was run on the TCR CDR3. TCRdb reprocessed the multiplex PCR reads via MiXCR and lists one record per CDR3 protein. The sample carries around 240,000 distinct CDR3 sequences, over 15% recorded once.

The sample taken for sequencing was blood. The rearrangement uses TRBV12-3 or TRBV12-4 and TRBJ1-2; 9 bases are a match to TRBD1. The sequence was collected from a woman under 30 with Graves' ophthalmopathy. In DNA form, the CDR3 reads TGTGCCAGCAGTCTACAGGGGGCTTGGGGCTACACCTTC. It translates to CASSLQGAWGYTF.